Sequencing of this T cell receptor beta chain was carried out in a study of T cells in Graves' hyperthyroidism and ophthalmopathy. Deletions cut 6 bases from V and 2 bases from J, with 15 bases between. Germline V lookup: CDR1 SGHTA, CDR2 FQGNSA. The CDR3 extends over 15 amino acids. Aged 18 to 65, the patients had hyperthyroidism that was newly diagnosed and had lasted under 2 months. Predating any ophthalmopathy symptoms, the blood sample was taken at first hyperthyroidism diagnosis. PBMCs were derived from about 10 ml fresh peripheral blood. TCR beta CDR3 sequences were amplified from RNA transcripts. During a first-round RT-PCR of the TCR CDR3, the HTBI primer set was used. TCRdb used MiXCR to reprocess the multiplex PCR reads, holding one entry per CDR3 protein. Of about 400,000 distinct CDR3 sequences listed, less than 20% are singletons. General study findings and limits: The model made its ophthalmopathy prediction, and onset followed a median roughly 6.5 months later.

This clonotype was counted a single time. The antigen is unknown. The sequence derives from a woman under 30 with Graves' hyperthyroidism that later progressed to Graves' ophthalmopathy. The sequenced material came from blood. This rearrangement joins TRBV7-2 to TRBJ2-3; possibly TRBD1 or TRBD2 for D (5 bases each). The CDR3 protein is CASSSSGHFTDTQYF. The CDR3 bases are TGTGCCAGCAGTTCCAGCGGACATTTCACAGATACGCAGTATTTT. The full variable domain, with the rest looked up from reference TRBV7-2 and TRBJ2-3, is GAGVSQSPSNKVTEKGKDVELRCDPISGHTALYWYRQSLGQGLEFLIYFQGNSAPDKSGLPSDRFSAERTGGSVSTLTIQRTQQEDSAVYLCASSSSGHFTDTQYFGPGTRLTVL.